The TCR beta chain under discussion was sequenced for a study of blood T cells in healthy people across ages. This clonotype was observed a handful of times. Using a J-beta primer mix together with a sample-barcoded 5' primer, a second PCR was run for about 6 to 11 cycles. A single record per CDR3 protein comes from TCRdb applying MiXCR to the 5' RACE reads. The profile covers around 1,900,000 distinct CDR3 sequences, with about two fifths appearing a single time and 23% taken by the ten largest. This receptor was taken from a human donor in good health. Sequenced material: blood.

CDR3 region: CSARDRAGQETQYF. The CDR3, as DNA: TGCAGTGCTAGAGATCGGGCAGGACAAGAGACCCAGTACTTC. The chain links TRBV20-1 to TRBJ2-5; D is undetermined. The CDR3 runs 14 residues. With 0 bases removed from V and 2 bases from J, the gap between germline ends came to 10 bases. CDR1 and CDR2 (germline): DFQATT, SNEGSKA (reference sequence).